This T cell receptor (beta chain) was captured in a study of vaccination effects on CD4 cells after COVID-19. At the level of the study: All participants had two doses of either the BNT162b2 or mRNA-1273 vaccine.

Ahead of sequencing, the ViraFEST assay grew antigen-specific CD4+ T cells using viral peptide pools. It was after approximately 11 days of culture that CD4+ T cells were isolated. A positive SARS-CoV-2 PCR test fell between March and December 2020. Cultures used under 2.5 million PBMC per well, around 9 IU/ml IL-2 and 10 ug/ml peptides. IL-2 medium was substituted for half the medium on days 3 and 7. Findings of the study overall: Whether induced by infection or by vaccine, clones showed marked clonal contraction late after vaccination.

Clones were sequenced by immunoSEQ multiplex PCR, and TCRdb holds only the in-frame ones, with some missing. This table has about 45,000 clones, roughly four fifths appearing once. In germline, CDR1 is SGHTA, CDR2 FQGTGA. V shed 5 bases and J shed 4 bases, with 13 bases lying between them. The CDR3 has 14 amino acids. Concerning this clone: Its specificity is unknown.

The specimen was CD4+ T cells from PBMCs cultured with a peptide pool, collected before COVID-19 vaccination. The origin of this receptor is a human donor who had a prior SARS-CoV-2 infection. The rearrangement links TRBV7-3 to TRBJ2-3; the D gene is possibly TRBD1 (5 bases). The CDR3 here is CASSPPGQADTQYF. CDR3 coding DNA: TGTGCCAGCAGCCCCCCAGGGCAAGCAGATACGCAGTATTTT.